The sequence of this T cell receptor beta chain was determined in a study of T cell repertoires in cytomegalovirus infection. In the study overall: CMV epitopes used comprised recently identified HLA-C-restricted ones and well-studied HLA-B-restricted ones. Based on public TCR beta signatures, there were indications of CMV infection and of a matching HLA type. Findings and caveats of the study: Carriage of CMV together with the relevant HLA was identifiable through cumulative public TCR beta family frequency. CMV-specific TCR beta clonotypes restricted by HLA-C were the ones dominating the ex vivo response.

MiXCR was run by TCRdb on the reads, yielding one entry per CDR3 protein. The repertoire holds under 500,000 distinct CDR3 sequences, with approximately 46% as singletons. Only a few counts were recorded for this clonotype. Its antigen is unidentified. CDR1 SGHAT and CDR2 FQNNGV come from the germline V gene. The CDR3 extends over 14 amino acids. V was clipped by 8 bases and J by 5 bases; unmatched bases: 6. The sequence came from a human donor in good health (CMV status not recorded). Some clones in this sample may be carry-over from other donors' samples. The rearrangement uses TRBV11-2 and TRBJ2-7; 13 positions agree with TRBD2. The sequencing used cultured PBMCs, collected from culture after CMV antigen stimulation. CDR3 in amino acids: CASRTSGSRDEQYF. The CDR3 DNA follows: TGTGCCAGCCGGACTAGCGGGAGTCGCGACGAGCAGTACTTC.